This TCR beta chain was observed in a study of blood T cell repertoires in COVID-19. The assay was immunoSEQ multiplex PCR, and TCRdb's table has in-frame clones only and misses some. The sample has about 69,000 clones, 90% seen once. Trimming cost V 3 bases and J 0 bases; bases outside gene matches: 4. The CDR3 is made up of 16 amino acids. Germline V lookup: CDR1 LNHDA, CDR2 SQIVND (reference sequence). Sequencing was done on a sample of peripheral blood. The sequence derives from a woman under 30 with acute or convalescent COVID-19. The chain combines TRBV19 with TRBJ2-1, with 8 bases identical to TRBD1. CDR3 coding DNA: TGTGCCAGTAGTATCCCGACAGGGGCCTCCTACAATGAGCAGTTCTTC. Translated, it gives CASSIPTGASYNEQFF.